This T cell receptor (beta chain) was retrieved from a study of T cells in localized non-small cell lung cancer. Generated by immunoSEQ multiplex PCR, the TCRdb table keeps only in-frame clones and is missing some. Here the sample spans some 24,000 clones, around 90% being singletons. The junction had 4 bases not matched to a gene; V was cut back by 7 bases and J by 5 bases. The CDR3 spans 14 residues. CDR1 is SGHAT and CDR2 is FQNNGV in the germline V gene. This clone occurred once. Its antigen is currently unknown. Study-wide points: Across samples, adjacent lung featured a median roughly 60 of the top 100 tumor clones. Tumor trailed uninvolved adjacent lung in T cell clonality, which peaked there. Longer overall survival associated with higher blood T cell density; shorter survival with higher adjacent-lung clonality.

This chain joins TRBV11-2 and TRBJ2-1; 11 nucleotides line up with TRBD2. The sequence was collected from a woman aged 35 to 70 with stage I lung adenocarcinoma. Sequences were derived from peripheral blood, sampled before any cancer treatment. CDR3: CASTGLAEDNEQFF. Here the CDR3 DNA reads TGTGCCAGCACGGGACTAGCGGAGGACAATGAGCAGTTCTTC.